This T cell receptor beta chain appears in the sequencing data of a study of T cells in Graves' hyperthyroidism and ophthalmopathy. Amplified TCR beta CDR3 regions derived from RNA transcripts. The HTBI primer set drove a first-round RT-PCR of the TCR CDR3. MiXCR, applied by TCRdb to the multiplex PCR reads, yields one record per CDR3 protein. The sample lists some 500,000 distinct CDR3 sequences, around an eighth occurring once. This clonotype has only a few counts. V dropped 5 bases and J dropped 10 bases, with 15 bases sitting between them. The CDR3 contains 14 residues. This sequence was found in a woman between 18 and 29 years old with Graves' hyperthyroidism. The chain joins TRBV12-3 or TRBV12-4 to TRBJ1-6; D ambiguous. Sequencing used blood. The CDR3 protein is CASSPNLRGSPLHF. As DNA, the CDR3 is TGTGCCAGCAGTCCGAACCTAAGAGGATCACCCCTCCACTTT.